The 5 T cell receptor beta chains below were found in one sample sequenced in a study of identical twins. TCRdb used MiXCR to reprocess the 5' RACE reads, holding one entry per CDR3 protein. Among about 720,000 distinct CDR3 sequences listed, 15% to 20% were seen once. This sample also belongs to another study, concerning T cells expressing NK-cell markers.

Material: PBMCs. These receptors were obtained from a young woman in good health.

The chain carries TRBV12-3 or TRBV12-4 and TRBJ2-1; TRBD2 matches 9 bases. The V and J ends lost 6 bases and 5 bases, in that order; junction bases with no gene match: 14. This CDR3 has 17 residues. This CDR3 reads CASSLRGRGGKNNEQFF. DNA of the CDR3: TGTGCCAGCAGCCTCCGGGGGCGGGGGGGAAAGAACAATGAGCAGTTCTTC.

This sequence joins TRBV12-5 and TRBJ2-3; D is ambiguous. The CDR3 sequence is 13 residues long. Germline V CDR1 and CDR2: LGHNT, FRNRAP. V lost 6 bases and J 5 bases, leaving 12 bases between the germline ends. CDR3 residues: CASGPVLEDTQYF. CDR3 nucleotide sequence: TGTGCTAGTGGCCCTGTCCTGGAAGATACGCAGTATTTT.

V gene TRBV18 combines with J gene TRBJ2-1; 7 nucleotides match TRBD2. Per germline, CDR1 KGHSH and CDR2 LQKENI. The CDR3 covers 14 residues. The trim removed 3 bases at V and 6 bases at J, leaving 5 bases unmatched. The DNA of the CDR3 is TGTGCCAGCTCACCCCCGGGGACTACCAATGAGCAGTTCTTC. It specifies CASSPPGTTNEQFF.

This clonotype came up a few times. In DNA form, the CDR3 reads TGTGCCAGCAGTATACAGGGGATTTGGGAGACCCAGTACTTC. Its translation is CASSIQGIWETQYF. The chain employs TRBV2 and TRBJ2-5; 7 bases map to TRBD1. CDR1 and CDR2 from the germline V gene are SNHLY and FYNNEI. The junction had 8 bases not matched to a gene; V was cut back by 5 bases and J by 5 bases. The CDR3 consists of 14 residues.

This clonotype was seen a few times. The chain joins TRBV12-3 or TRBV12-4 to TRBJ2-1, with TRBD2 matching 10 bases. The V segment lost 6 bases and the J segment 4 bases; nucleotides outside the gene matches: 6. This CDR3 is built from 15 residues. The chain's CDR3 is CASRTGTSEYNEQFF. CDR3 DNA: TGTGCCAGCAGAACCGGGACTAGCGAATACAATGAGCAGTTCTTC.